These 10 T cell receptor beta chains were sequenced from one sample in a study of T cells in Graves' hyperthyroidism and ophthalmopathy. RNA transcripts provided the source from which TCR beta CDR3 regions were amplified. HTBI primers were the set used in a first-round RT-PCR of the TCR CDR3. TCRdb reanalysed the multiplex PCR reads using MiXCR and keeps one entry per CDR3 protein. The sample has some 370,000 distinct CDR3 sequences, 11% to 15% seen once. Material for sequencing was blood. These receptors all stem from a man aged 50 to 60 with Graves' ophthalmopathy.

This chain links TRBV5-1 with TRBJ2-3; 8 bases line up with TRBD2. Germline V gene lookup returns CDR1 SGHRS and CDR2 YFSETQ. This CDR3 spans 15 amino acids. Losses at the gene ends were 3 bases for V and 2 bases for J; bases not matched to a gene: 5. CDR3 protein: CASSSGGDSTDTQYF. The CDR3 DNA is TGCGCCAGCAGCTCCGGGGGGGACTCCACAGATACGCAGTATTTT. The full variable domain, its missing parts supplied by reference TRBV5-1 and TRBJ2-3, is KAGVTQTPRYLIKTRGQQVTLSCSPISGHRSVSWYQQTPGQGLQFLFEYFSETQRNKGNFPGRFSGRQFSNSRSEMNVSTLELGDSALYLCASSSGGDSTDTQYFGPGTRLTVL.

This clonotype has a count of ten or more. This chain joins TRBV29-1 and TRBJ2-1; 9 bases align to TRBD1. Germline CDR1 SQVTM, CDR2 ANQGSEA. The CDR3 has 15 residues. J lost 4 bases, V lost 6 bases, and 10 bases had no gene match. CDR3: CSVEGRDREYNEQFF. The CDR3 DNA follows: TGCAGCGTCGAGGGCCGGGACAGGGAATACAATGAGCAGTTCTTC.

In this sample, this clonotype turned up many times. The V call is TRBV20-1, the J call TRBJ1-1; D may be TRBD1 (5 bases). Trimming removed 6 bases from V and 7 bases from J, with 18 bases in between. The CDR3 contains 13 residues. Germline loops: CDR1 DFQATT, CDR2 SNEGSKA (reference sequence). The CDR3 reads CSAGTRSGFEAFF. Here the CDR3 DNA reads TGCAGTGCGGGGACGCGGTCCGGCTTTGAAGCTTTCTTT.

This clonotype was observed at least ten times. The CDR3 region is CSASTWQGDTQYF. In DNA, the CDR3 is TGCAGTGCTTCGACTTGGCAGGGGGATACGCAGTATTTT. The chain couples TRBV20-1 to TRBJ2-3; D may be TRBD1 (6 bases). V dropped 5 bases and J dropped 6 bases, with 15 bases sitting between them. Germline V gene data show CDR1 as DFQATT and CDR2 as SNEGSKA (reference sequence). The length of the CDR3 is 13 residues.

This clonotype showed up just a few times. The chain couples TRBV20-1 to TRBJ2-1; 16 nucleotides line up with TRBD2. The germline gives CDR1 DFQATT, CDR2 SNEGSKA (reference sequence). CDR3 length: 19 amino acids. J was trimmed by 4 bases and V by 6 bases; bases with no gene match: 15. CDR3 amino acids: CSADMGLAGGPSRYNEQFF. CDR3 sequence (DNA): TGCAGTGCCGATATGGGACTAGCGGGAGGGCCTAGTAGATACAATGAGCAGTTCTTC.

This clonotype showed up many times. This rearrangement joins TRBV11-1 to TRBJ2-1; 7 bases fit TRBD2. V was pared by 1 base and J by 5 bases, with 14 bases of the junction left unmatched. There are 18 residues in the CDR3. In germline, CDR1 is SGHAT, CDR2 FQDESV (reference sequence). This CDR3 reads CASSLEGLPGTTNNEQFF. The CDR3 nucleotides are TGTGCCAGCAGCTTAGAAGGGCTTCCCGGGACTACTAACAATGAGCAGTTCTTC.

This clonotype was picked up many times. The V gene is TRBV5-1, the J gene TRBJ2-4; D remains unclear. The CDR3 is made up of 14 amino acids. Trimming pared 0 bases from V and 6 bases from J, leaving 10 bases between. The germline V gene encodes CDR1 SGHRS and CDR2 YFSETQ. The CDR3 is CASSLDGDGNIQYF. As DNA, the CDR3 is TGCGCCAGCAGCTTGGATGGAGACGGAAACATTCAGTACTTC.

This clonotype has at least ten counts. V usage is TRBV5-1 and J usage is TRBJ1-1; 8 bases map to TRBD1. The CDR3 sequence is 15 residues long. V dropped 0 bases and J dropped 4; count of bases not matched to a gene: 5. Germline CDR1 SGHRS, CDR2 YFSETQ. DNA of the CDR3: TGCGCCAGCAGCTTGGGCAGGGGGCGTTTCACTGAAGCTTTCTTT. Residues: CASSLGRGRFTEAFF.

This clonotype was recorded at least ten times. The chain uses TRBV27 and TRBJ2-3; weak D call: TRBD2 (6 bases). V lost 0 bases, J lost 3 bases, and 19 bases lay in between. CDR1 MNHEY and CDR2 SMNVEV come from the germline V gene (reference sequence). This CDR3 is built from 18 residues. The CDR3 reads CASSLSGGQTVWTDTQYF. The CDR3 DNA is TGTGCCAGCAGTTTATCTGGAGGGCAAACGGTATGGACAGATACGCAGTATTTT.

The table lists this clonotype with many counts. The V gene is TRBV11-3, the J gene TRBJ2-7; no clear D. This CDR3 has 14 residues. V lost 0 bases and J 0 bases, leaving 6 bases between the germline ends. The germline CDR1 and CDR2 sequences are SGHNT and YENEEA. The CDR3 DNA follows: TGTGCCAGCAGCTTAGACCCGAGCTCCTACGAGCAGTACTTC. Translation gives CASSLDPSSYEQYF.